The table lists the clone carrying this TCR beta chain with many counts. Patients aged 18 to 65 had newly diagnosed hyperthyroidism lasting under 2 months. On the basis of clinical symptoms, serum thyroxine and TRAb, thyroid ultrasound and orbital computed tomography, diagnoses were made. Extraction of PBMCs used 8 to 10 ml of fresh peripheral blood. The CDR3 sequence is 14 residues long. The V and J ends lost 2 bases and 5 bases respectively, with 9 bases between them. From germline, CDR1 is SGHTA and CDR2 FQGNSA. The source material, RNA transcripts, was used to amplify TCR beta CDR3 regions. First-round RT-PCR targeting the TCR CDR3 was performed with the HTBI primer set. TCRdb called the multiplex PCR reads again in MiXCR, with one record for every CDR3 protein. This table holds nearly 750,000 distinct CDR3 sequences, about 35% found once. The entry originates in a study of T cells in Graves' hyperthyroidism and ophthalmopathy.

The source of this sequence is a middle-aged woman with Graves' hyperthyroidism. The material sequenced was blood. This chain connects TRBV7-2 to TRBJ1-4, with D possibly TRBD1 on 5 matching bases. In nucleotides, the CDR3 is TGTGCCAGCAGCTTAAACAGGTGGAATGAAAAACTGTTTTTT. Its translation is CASSLNRWNEKLFF. Together with reference TRBV7-2 and TRBJ1-4, the CDR3 gives the full variable domain: GAGVSQSPSNKVTEKGKDVELRCDPISGHTALYWYRQSLGQGLEFLIYFQGNSAPDKSGLPSDRFSAERTGGSVSTLTIQRTQQEDSAVYLCASSLNRWNEKLFFGSGTQLSVL.